This TCR beta chain is from a study of radiotherapy plus CTLA-4 blockade in lung cancer. Method: immunoSEQ multiplex PCR; TCRdb's copy keeps in-frame clones and lacks some. This table holds around 59,000 clones, 77% found once. People whose metastatic non-small-cell lung cancer was chemo-refractory got focal radiation along with CTLA-4 blockade by ipilimumab. Study-wide results and limits: Following radiotherapy plus ipilimumab, tumor-derived TCR clones expanded in the blood.

This clone came up a few times. What it binds is unknown. CDR1 is SNHLY, CDR2 FYNNEI, per germline. The CDR3 consists of 12 residues. V was trimmed by 0 bases and J by 9 bases, leaving 9 bases between them. This specimen consisted of peripheral blood, obtained from a patient treated with radiotherapy plus ipilimumab. The chain couples TRBV2 to TRBJ2-7; no clear D. The receptor was isolated from a human donor with non-small cell lung cancer who had a partial response to radiotherapy plus ipilimumab. The CDR3 spells CASSEAPTVQYF. CDR3 in DNA: TGTGCCAGCAGTGAAGCCCCCACTGTGCAGTACTTC.